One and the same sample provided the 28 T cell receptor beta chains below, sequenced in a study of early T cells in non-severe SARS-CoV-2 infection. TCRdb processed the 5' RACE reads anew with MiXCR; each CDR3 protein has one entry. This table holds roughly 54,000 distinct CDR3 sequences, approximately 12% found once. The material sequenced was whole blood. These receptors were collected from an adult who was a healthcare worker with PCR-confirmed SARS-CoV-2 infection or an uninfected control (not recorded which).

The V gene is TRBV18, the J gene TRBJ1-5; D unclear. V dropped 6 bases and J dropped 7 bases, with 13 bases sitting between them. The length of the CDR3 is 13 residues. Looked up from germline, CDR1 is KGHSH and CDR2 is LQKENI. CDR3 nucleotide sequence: TGTGCCAGCTCCCCTTCCGGGGAGCAGCCCCAGCATTTT. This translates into CASSPSGEQPQHF.

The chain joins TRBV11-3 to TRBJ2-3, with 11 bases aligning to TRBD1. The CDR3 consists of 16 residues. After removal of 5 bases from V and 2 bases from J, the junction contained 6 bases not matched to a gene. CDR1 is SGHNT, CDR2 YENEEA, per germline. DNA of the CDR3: TGTGCCAGCAGCCTGGGGGACAGGGGGGTCACAGATACGCAGTATTTT. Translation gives CASSLGDRGVTDTQYF. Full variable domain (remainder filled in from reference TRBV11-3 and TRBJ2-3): EAGVVQSPRYKIIEKKQPVAFWCNPISGHNTLYWYLQNLGQGPELLIRYENEEAVDDSQLPKDRFSAERLKGVDSTLKIQPAELGDSAVYLCASSLGDRGVTDTQYFGPGTRLTVL.

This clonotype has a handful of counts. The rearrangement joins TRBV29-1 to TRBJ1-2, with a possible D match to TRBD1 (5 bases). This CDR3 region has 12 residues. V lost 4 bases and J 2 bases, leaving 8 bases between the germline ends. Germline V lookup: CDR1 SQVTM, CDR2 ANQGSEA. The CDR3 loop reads CSVGEGNYGYTF. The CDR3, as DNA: TGCAGCGTTGGGGAGGGGAACTATGGCTACACCTTC.

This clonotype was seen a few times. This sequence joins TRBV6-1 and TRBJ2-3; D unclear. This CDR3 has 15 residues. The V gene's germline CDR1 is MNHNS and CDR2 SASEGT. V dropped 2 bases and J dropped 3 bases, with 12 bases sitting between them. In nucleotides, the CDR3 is TGTGCCAGCAGTGAAAGTCTAGAATGGACAGATACGCAGTATTTT. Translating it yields CASSESLEWTDTQYF.

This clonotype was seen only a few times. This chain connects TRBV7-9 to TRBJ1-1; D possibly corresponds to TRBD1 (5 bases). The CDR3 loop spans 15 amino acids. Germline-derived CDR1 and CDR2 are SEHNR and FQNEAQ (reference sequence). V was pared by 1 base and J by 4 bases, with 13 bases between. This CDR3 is CASSLVDSSTTEAFF. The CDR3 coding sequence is TGTGCCAGCAGCTTAGTAGACAGTTCCACCACTGAAGCTTTCTTT.

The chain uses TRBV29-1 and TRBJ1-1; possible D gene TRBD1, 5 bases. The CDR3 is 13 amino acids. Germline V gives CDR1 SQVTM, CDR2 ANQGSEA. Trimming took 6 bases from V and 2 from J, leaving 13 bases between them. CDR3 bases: TGCAGCGTGCACAGGAAACTTAACACTGAAGCTTTCTTT. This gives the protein CSVHRKLNTEAFF.

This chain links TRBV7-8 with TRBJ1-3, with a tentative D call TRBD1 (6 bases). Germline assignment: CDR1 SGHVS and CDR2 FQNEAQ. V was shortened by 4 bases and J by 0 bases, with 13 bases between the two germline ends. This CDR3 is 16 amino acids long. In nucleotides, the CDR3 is TGTGCCAGCAGCTCTAGACAGGCCTTCTCTGGAAACACCATATATTTT. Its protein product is CASSSRQAFSGNTIYF.

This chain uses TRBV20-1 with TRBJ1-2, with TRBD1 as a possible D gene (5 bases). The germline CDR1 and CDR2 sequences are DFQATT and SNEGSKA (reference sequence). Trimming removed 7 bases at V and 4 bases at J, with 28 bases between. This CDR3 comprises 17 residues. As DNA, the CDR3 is TGCAGTGTACAAACAGGACCGACTCCGAACATCCCCTATGGCTACACCTTC. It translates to CSVQTGPTPNIPYGYTF.

The chain's CDR3 is CSARGGLAGLNEQFF. As DNA, the CDR3 is TGCAGTGCTAGGGGAGGACTAGCGGGCTTGAATGAGCAGTTCTTC. The V gene is TRBV20-1, the J gene TRBJ2-1; 11 bases fit TRBD2. Germline loops: CDR1 DFQATT, CDR2 SNEGSKA (reference sequence). Germline trimming cut 3 bases from V and 7 bases from J; bases unmatched to any gene: 8. The CDR3 is 15 residues long.

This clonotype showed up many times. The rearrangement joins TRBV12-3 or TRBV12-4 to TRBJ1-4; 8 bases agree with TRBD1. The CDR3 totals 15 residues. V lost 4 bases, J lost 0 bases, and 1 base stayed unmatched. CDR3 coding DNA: TGTGCCAGCAGTTCGGGACAGGCAACTAATGAAAAACTGTTTTTT. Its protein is CASSSGQATNEKLFF.

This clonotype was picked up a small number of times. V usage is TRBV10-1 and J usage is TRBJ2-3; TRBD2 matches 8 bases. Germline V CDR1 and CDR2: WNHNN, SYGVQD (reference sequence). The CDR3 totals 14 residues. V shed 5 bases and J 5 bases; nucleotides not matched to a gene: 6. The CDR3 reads CASSRSGNGDTQYF. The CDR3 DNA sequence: TGCGCCAGCAGTCGTAGCGGGAATGGAGATACGCAGTATTTT.

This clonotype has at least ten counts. The CDR3 DNA sequence: TGTGCCAGCAGCCTAACGGGGGGACCTGGCAATGAGCAGTTCTTC. Encoded protein: CASSLTGGPGNEQFF. The chain is built from TRBV12-3 or TRBV12-4 and TRBJ2-1; 7 bases fit TRBD2. The CDR3 contains 15 residues. J gave up 6 bases and V 6 bases, and 11 bases lay outside the gene matches.

The CDR3 is CASSDTRAYGDEQFF. In nucleotides, the CDR3 is TGTGCCAGCAGTGATACCCGGGCTTATGGGGATGAGCAGTTCTTC. The V and J genes are TRBV2 and TRBJ2-1; D is undetermined. Germline CDR1 SNHLY, CDR2 FYNNEI. There are 15 residues in the CDR3. The V end lost 3 bases, the J end lost 8 bases, and 17 bases lay between the germline ends.

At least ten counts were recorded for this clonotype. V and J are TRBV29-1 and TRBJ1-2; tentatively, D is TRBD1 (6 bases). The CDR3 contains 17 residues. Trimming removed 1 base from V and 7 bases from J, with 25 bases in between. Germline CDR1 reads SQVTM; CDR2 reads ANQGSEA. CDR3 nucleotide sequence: TGCAGCGTTGAAGTAGACCCCACCCAGGGGACGATGAGTGGCTACACCTTC. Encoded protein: CSVEVDPTQGTMSGYTF.

The CDR3 bases are TGTGCCAGCAGCGCGGCCGGGAACAATGAGCAGTTCTTC. It yields the protein CASSAAGNNEQFF. This chain uses TRBV9 with TRBJ2-1, with D possibly being TRBD2 (5 bases). CDR3 length: 13 amino acids. The germline CDR1 and CDR2 sequences are SGDLS and YYNGEE. Trimming took off 3 bases at V and 5 bases at J, with 9 bases between the two ends.

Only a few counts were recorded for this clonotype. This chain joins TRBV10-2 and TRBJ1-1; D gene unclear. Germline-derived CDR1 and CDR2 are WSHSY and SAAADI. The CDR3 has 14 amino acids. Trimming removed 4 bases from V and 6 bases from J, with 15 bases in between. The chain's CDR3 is CASSALNTGPEAFF. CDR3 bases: TGCGCCAGCAGTGCCCTGAACACTGGCCCTGAAGCTTTCTTT.

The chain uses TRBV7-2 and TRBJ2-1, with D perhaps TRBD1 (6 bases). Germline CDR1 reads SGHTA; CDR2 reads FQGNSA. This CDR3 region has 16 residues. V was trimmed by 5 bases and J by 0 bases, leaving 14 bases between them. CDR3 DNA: TGTGCCAGCAGCCAGAGGACAGTTAGCTCCTACAATGAGCAGTTCTTC. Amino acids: CASSQRTVSSYNEQFF.

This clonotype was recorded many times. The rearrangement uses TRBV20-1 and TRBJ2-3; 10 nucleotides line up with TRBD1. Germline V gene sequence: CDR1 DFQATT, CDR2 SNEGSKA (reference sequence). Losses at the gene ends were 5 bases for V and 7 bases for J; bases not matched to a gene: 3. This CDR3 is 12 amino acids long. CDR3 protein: CSARDRGYTQYF. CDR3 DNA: TGCAGTGCTCGGGACAGGGGATATACGCAGTATTTT.

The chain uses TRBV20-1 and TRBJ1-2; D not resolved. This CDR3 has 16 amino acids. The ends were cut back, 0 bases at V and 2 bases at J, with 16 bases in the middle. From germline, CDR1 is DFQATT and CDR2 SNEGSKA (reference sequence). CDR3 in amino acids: CSARDPTPGRNYGYTF. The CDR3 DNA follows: TGCAGTGCTAGAGACCCAACACCGGGTCGAAACTATGGCTACACCTTC.

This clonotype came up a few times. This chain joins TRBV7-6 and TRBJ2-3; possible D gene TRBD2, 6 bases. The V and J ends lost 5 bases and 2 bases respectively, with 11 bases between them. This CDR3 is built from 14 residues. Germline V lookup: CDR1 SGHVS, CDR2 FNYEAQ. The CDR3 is CASSRGTLTDTQYF. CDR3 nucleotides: TGTGCCAGCAGCCGGGGGACTCTCACAGATACGCAGTATTTT.

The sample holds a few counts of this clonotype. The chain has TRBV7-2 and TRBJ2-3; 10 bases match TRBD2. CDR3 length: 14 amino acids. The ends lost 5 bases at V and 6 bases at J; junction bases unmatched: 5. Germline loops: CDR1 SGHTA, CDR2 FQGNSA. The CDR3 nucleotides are TGTGCCAGCAGCGTTAGCGGGGGGCCCGATACGCAGTATTTT. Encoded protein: CASSVSGGPDTQYF.

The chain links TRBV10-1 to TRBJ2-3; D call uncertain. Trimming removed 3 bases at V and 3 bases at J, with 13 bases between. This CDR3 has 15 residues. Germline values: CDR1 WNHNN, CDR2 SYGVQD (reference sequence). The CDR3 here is CASSDGVRVTDTQYF. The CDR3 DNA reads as TGCGCCAGCAGTGATGGTGTAAGGGTGACAGATACGCAGTATTTT.

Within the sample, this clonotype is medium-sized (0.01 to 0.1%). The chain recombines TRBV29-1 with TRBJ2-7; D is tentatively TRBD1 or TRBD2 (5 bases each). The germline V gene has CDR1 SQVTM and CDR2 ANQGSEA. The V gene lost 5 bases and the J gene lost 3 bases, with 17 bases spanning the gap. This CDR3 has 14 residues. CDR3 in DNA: TGCAGCGTTAGTAATGAGGGACGGAGCTACGAGCAGTACTTC. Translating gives CSVSNEGRSYEQYF.

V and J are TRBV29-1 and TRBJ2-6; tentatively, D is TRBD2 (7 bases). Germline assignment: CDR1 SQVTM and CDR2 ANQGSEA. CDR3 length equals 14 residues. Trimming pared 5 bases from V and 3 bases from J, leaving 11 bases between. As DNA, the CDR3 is TGCAGCGTTCGGGGGGCAGATGGGGCCAACGTCCTGACTTTC. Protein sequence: CSVRGADGANVLTF.

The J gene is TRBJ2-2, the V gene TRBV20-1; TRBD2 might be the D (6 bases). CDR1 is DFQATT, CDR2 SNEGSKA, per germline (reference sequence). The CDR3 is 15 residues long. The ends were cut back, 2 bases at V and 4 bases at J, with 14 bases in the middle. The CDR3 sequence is CSARFVGGGTGELFF. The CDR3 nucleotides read TGCAGTGCTAGATTTGTGGGGGGAGGCACCGGGGAGCTGTTTTTT.

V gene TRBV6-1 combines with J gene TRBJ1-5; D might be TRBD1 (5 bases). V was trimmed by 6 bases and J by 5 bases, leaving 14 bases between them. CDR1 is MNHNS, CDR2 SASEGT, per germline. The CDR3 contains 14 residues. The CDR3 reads CASRRDRFYQPQHF. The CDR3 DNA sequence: TGTGCCAGCAGGCGAGACAGATTTTATCAGCCCCAGCATTTT.

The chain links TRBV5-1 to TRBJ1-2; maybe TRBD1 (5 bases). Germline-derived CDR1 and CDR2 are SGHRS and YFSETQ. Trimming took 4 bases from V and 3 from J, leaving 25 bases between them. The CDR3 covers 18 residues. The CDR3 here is CASSRLEYGTLLDYGYTF. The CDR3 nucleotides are TGCGCCAGCAGCCGCTTGGAGTATGGGACGCTCCTTGACTATGGCTACACCTTC.

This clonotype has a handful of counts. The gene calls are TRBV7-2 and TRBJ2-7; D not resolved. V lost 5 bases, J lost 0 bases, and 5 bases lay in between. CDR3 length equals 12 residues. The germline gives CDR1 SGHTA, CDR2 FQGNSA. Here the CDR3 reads CASSALSYEQYF. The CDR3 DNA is TGTGCCAGCAGCGCCCTCTCCTACGAGCAGTACTTC.